This T cell receptor beta chain was recorded in a study of blood T cell repertoires in COVID-19. Study details: COVID-19 samples collected from the United States, Italy and Spain covered acute and convalescent phases. In each case, the material was cDNA or gDNA derived from T cells, B-cell-depleted T cells, or PBMCs.

This clone was observed once. Only in-frame clones appear in the TCRdb table, and some are missing; sequencing was by immunoSEQ multiplex PCR. The sample shows 200,000 to 300,000 clones, approximately 88% of them seen only once. Participants, roughly 18 to 90 years old, spanned fewer than 30 US areas. Clinical history reported by participants formed the basis on which cohorts were assigned. J gave up 1 base and V 4 bases, and 13 bases lay outside the gene matches. This CDR3 is built from 19 residues. Germline lookup yields CDR1 LNHNV and CDR2 YYDKDF (reference sequence). The specimen was PBMCs or T cells enriched from blood (not recorded which). This chain connects TRBV15 to TRBJ2-5, with 12 bases identical to TRBD2. This clonotype was obtained from a woman between 40 and 50 years old who had been exposed to COVID-19. The CDR3 protein is CATSTHPNLLAGGQETQYF. Here the CDR3 DNA reads TGTGCCACCAGCACACACCCAAACCTACTAGCGGGGGGCCAAGAGACCCAGTACTTC.